This T cell receptor beta chain emerged from a study of blood T cell repertoires in COVID-19. Turning to the study itself: Sites in the United States, Italy and Spain provided acute and convalescent COVID-19 samples. PBMCs, B-cell-depleted T cells, or T cells provided the cDNA or gDNA that made up the material.

This clone has just a few counts. Clones were read by immunoSEQ multiplex PCR, and TCRdb kept only the in-frame ones, dropping some. This table holds more than 450,000 clones, approximately 90% found once. The participants were between roughly 18 and 100 years old and came from 24 US areas. Participants' reported clinical history set cohort assignment. Germline CDR1 SGHKS, CDR2 YYEKEE (reference sequence). Trimming left V 2 bases short and J 1 base short, with 3 bases between. The CDR3 runs 12 residues. The chain is built from TRBV5-5 and TRBJ1-1; the D is unclear. Sequenced sample: PBMCs or T cells enriched from blood (not recorded which). This sequence originates from a woman aged 18-35 years who had recovered from COVID-19. CDR3 residues: CASSFWNTEAFF. In DNA, the CDR3 is TGTGCCAGCAGCTTCTGGAACACTGAAGCTTTCTTT.